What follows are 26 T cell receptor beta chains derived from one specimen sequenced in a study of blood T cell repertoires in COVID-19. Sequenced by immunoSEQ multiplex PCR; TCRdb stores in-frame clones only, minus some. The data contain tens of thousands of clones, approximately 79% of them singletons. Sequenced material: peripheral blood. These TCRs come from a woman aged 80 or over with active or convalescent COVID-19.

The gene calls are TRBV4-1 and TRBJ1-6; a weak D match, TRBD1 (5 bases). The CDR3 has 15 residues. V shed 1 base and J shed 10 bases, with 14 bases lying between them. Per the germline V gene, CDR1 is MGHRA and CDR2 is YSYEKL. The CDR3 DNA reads TGCGCCAGCAGCCAAGGGGGCGGAGTTGGGTCACCCCTCCACTTT. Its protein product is CASSQGGGVGSPLHF.

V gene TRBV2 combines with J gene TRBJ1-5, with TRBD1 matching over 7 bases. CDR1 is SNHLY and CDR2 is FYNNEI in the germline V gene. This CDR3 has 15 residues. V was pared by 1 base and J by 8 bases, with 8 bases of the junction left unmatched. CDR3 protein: CASSEVDRTYEPQHF. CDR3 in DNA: TGTGCCAGCAGTGAAGTGGACAGGACCTATGAGCCCCAGCATTTT.

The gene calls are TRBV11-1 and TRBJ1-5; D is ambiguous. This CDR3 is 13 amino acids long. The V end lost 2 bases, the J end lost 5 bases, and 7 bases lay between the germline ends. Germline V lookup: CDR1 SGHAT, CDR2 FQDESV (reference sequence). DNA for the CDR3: TGTGCCAGCAGCTTACGGTACGATCAGCCCCAGCATTTT. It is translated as CASSLRYDQPQHF.

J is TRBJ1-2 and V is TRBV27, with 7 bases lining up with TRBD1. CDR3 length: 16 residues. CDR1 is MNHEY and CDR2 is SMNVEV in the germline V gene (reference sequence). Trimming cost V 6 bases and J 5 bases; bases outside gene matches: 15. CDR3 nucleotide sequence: TGTGCCAGCAGAGACCCCAGGGGGACTGGGCGGTATGGCTACACCTTC. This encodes CASRDPRGTGRYGYTF.

The CDR3 DNA reads TGTGCCAGCAGTTACCGCACAGGGGTTGGGTACTATGGCTACACCTTC. Amino acids: CASSYRTGVGYYGYTF. The gene calls are TRBV6-5 and TRBJ1-2; 7 bases agree with TRBD1. Germline V CDR1 and CDR2: MNHEY, SVGAGI. The CDR3 is 16 amino acids. V shed 2 bases and J 3 bases; nucleotides not matched to a gene: 9.

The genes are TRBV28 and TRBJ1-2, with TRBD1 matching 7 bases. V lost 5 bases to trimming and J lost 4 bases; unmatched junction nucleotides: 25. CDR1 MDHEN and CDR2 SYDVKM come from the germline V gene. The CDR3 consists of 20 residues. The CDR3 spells CASSESSVKIPRQGLYGYTF. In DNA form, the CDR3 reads TGTGCCAGCAGTGAGTCTTCAGTTAAAATCCCTCGACAGGGCCTCTATGGCTACACCTTC.

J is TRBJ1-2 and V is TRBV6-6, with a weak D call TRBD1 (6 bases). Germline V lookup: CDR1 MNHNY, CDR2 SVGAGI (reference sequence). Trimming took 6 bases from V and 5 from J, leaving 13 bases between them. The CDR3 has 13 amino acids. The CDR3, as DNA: TGTGCCAGCAGCCCGGACAGAGTATATGGCTACACCTTC. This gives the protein CASSPDRVYGYTF.

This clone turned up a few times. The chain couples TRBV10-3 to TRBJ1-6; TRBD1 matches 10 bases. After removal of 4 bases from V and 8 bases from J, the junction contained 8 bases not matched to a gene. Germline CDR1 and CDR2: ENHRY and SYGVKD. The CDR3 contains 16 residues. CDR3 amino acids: CAISVRDRGDYSPLHF. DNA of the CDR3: TGTGCCATCAGTGTGCGGGACAGGGGAGATTATTCACCCCTCCACTTT.

Here the CDR3 reads CASSLLSGGTVRYGYTF. CDR3 coding DNA: TGCGCCAGCAGCTTACTCTCGGGAGGCACCGTGCGCTATGGCTACACCTTC. The chain joins TRBV5-1 to TRBJ1-2; no firm D call. Germline-derived CDR1 and CDR2 are SGHRS and YFSETQ. The ends were cut back, 2 bases at V and 4 bases at J, with 21 bases in the middle. The CDR3 is 17 amino acids.

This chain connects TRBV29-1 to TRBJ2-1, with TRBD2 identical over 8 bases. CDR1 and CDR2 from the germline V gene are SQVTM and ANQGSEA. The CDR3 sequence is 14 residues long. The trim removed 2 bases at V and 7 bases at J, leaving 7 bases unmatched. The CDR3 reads CSVERGGRSNEQFF. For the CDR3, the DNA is TGCAGCGTTGAACGGGGCGGGAGGTCGAATGAGCAGTTCTTC.

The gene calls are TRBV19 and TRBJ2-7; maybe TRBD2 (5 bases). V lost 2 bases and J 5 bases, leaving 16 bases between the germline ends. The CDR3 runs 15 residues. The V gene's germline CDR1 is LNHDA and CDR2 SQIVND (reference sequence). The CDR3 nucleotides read TGTGCCAGTAGTATAATTAAGGGTTCGGGGAACGAGCAGTACTTC. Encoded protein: CASSIIKGSGNEQYF.

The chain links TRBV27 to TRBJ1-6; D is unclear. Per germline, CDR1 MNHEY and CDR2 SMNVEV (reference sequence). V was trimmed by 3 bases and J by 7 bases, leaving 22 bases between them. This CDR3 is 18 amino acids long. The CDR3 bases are TGTGCCAGCAGTTTCCAGTCAGGTGGCAGAAGAGCAAATTCACCCCTCCACTTT. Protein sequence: CASSFQSGGRRANSPLHF.

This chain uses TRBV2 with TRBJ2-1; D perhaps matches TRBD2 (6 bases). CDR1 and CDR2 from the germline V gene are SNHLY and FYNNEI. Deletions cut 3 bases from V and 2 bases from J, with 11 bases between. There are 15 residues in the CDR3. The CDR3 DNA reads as TGTGCCAGCAGTGAGACTAGTTTGGCCTACAATGAGCAGTTCTTC. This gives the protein CASSETSLAYNEQFF.

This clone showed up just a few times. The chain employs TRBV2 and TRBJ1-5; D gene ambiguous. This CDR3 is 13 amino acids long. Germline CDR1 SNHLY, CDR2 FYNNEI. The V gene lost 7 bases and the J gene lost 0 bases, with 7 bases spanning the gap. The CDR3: CASTSNSNQPQHF. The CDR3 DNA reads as TGTGCCAGCACCAGTAATAGCAATCAGCCCCAGCATTTT.

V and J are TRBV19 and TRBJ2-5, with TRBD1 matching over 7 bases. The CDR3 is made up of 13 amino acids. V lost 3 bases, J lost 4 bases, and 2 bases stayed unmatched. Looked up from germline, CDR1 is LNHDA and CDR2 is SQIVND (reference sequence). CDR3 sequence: CASSITGVETQYF. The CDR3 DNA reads TGTGCCAGTAGTATTACAGGGGTAGAGACCCAGTACTTC.

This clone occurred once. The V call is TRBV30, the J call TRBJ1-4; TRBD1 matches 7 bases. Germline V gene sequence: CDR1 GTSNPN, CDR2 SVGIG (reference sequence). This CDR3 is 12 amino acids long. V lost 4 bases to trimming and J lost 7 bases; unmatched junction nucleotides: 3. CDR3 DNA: TGTGCCTGGAACGACAGGGCTGAAAAACTGTTTTTT. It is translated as CAWNDRAEKLFF.

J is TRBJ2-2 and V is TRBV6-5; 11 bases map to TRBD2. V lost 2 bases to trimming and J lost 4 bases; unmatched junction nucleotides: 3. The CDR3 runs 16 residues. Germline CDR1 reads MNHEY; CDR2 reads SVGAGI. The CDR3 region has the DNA TGTGCCAGCAGTTACACCGGGACTAGCGGCACCGGGGAGCTGTTTTTT. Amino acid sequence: CASSYTGTSGTGELFF.

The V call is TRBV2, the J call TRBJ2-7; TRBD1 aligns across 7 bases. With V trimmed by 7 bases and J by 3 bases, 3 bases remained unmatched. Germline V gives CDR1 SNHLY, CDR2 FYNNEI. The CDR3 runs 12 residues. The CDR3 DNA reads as TGTGCCAGCAAGGGGGCGTTCTACGAGCAGTACTTC. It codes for CASKGAFYEQYF. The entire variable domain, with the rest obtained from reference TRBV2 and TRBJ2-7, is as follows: EPEVTQTPSHQVTQMGQEVILRCVPISNHLYFYWYRQILGQKVEFLVSFYNNEISEKSEIFDDQFSVERPDGSNFTLKIRSTKLEDSAMYFCASKGAFYEQYFGPGTRLTVT.

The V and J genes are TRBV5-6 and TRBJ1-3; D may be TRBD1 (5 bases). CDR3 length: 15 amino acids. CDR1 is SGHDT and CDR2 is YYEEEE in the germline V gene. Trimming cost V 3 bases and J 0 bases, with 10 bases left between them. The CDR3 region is CASSSPGISGNTIYF. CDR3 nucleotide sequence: TGTGCCAGCAGCTCCCCAGGGATCTCTGGAAACACCATATATTTT.

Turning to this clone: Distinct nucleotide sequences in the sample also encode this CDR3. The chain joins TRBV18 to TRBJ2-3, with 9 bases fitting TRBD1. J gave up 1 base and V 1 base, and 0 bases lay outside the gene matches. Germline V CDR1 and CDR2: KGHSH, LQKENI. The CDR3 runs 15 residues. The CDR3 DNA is TGTGCCAGCTCACCACGGGACAGGGGCACAGATACGCAGTATTTT. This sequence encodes CASSPRDRGTDTQYF.

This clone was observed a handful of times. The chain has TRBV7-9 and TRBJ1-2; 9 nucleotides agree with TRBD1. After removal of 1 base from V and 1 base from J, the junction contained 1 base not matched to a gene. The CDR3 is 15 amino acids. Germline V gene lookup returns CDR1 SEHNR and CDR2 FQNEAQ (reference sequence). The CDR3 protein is CASSLGTGDNYGYTF. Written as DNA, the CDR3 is TGTGCCAGCAGCTTAGGGACAGGGGATAACTATGGCTACACCTTC.

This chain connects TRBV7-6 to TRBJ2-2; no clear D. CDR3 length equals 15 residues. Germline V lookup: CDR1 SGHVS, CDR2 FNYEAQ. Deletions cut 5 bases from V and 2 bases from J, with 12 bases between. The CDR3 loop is CASSTMNSNTGELFF. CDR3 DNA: TGTGCCAGCAGCACCATGAACAGCAACACCGGGGAGCTGTTTTTT.

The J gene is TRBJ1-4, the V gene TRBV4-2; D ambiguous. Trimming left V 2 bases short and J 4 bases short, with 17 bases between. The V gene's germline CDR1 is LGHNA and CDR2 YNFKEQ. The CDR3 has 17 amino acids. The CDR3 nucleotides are TGTGCCAGCAGCCAAATTTGGGTAGAGGAAGATAATGAAAAACTGTTTTTT. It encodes CASSQIWVEEDNEKLFF.

CDR3 protein: CASSFSGVDSPLHF. The CDR3 DNA reads as TGTGCCAGCAGTTTTTCAGGGGTCGATTCACCCCTCCACTTT. The chain links TRBV28 to TRBJ1-6; maybe TRBD1 (6 bases). There are 14 residues in the CDR3. V lost 3 bases, J lost 8 bases, and 11 bases lay in between. Germline-derived CDR1 and CDR2 are MDHEN and SYDVKM.

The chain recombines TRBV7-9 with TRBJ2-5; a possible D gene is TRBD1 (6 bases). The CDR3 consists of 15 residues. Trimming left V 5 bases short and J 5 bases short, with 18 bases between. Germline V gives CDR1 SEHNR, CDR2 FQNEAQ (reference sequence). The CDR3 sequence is CASSTLGDTIETQYF. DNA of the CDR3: TGTGCCAGCAGCACCCTCGGGGACACAATCGAGACCCAGTACTTC.

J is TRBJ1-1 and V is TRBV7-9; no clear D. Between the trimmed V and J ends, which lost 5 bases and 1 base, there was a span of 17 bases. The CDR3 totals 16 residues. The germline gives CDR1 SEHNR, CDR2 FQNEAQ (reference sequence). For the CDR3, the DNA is TGTGCCAGCAGCCTTCGTGGGCGGGGATGGAACACTGAAGCTTTCTTT. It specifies CASSLRGRGWNTEAFF.